The present T cell receptor (beta chain) was sequenced within a study of TIL therapy for anti-PD-1-resistant metastatic lung cancer. Study-level information: Tumors carried a median about 1.6 non-synonymous mutations per megabase.

Sequencing used immunoSEQ v3. Libraries were sequenced to about 2 million read pairs (survey) or roughly 5-6.5 million (deep). Only in-frame clones appear in the TCRdb table, and some are missing; sequencing was by immunoSEQ multiplex PCR. The table lists fewer than 40,000 clones, 60% to 80% of them singletons. Time point given: pre-treatment sample, taken before nivolumab and TIL therapy. Patients were adults with stage 4 NSCLC. Germline assignment: CDR1 ENHRY and CDR2 SYGVKD. The CDR3 loop spans 15 amino acids. Trimming removed 6 bases at V and 0 bases at J, with 13 bases between. The chain couples TRBV10-3 to TRBJ2-3; no reliable D call. The sample was blood, taken at baseline. This TCR was recovered from a woman aged 30 to 85 with non-small cell lung cancer. The CDR3 protein is CAIRPTKTSTDTQYF. As DNA, the CDR3 is TGTGCCATCAGGCCCACAAAGACTAGCACAGATACGCAGTATTTT.